The 9 T cell receptor beta chains reported below all come from one sample, sequenced in a study of blood T cell repertoires in COVID-19. The table came from immunoSEQ multiplex PCR; TCRdb's copy has only in-frame clones and leaves some out. The sample comprises about 240,000 clones, around 88% of which are singletons, and around 4% rests with the top ten. Sequences were obtained from PBMCs or T cells enriched from blood (not recorded which). The receptors were sampled from a woman aged 25 to 45 who had recovered from COVID-19.

V is TRBV24-1 and J is TRBJ1-4; D perhaps matches TRBD1 (6 bases). CDR3 length: 14 residues. Germline values: CDR1 KGHDR, CDR2 SFDVKD. V lost 4 bases to trimming and J lost 5 bases, with 10 bases between them. CDR3 sequence (DNA): TGTGCCACCAGTGACCCTGGACAGAATGAAAAACTGTTTTTT. Protein product: CATSDPGQNEKLFF.

The V and J genes are TRBV4-3 and TRBJ2-4, with TRBD2 identical over 10 bases. In germline, CDR1 is LGHNA, CDR2 YSLEER. The CDR3 consists of 16 residues. V trimming: 4 bases; J trimming: 6 bases; junction bases outside the gene matches: 9. The DNA of the CDR3 is TGCGCCAGCAGCCTTTCTAGCGGGAGATCAATAAACATTCAGTACTTC. Translating gives CASSLSSGRSINIQYF.

Notes on this clone: The junction does not match germline at one end; this may be a read error. The genes are TRBV7-3 and TRBJ2-1, with 15 bases identical to TRBD2. This CDR3 is built from 15 residues. Germline V gene lookup returns CDR1 SGHTA and CDR2 FQGTGA. The CDR3: CASSSGGLAGGPLIF. CDR3 bases: TGTGCCAGCAGCTCTGGGGGACTAGCGGGAGGCCCTCTGATCTTC.

V gene TRBV7-9 combines with J gene TRBJ1-4, with a weak D call TRBD1 (6 bases). Trimming cost V 5 bases and J 8 bases, with 12 bases left between them. This CDR3 comprises 13 residues. Germline CDR1 reads SEHNR; CDR2 reads FQNEAQ (reference sequence). The CDR3 protein is CASSGGAREKLFF. The CDR3 coding sequence is TGTGCCAGCAGCGGGGGGGCCAGGGAAAAACTGTTTTTT.

This sequence joins TRBV7-9 and TRBJ1-6, with D possibly TRBD1 on 5 matching bases. V lost 4 bases and J lost 9, with 19 bases in between. Per germline, CDR1 SEHNR and CDR2 FQNEAQ (reference sequence). The CDR3 is 16 amino acids. The CDR3 DNA sequence: TGTGCCAGCAGCTCCCGGGACTTAGGGGAGGGTTCACCCCTCCACTTT. Residues: CASSSRDLGEGSPLHF. The full variable domain, in which reference TRBV7-9 and TRBJ1-6 provide the parts outside the CDR3, is DTGVSQNPRHKITKRGQNVTFRCDPISEHNRLYWYRQTLGQGPEFLTYFQNEAQLEKSRLLSDRFSAERPKGSFSTLEIQRTEQGDSAMYLCASSSRDLGEGSPLHFGNGTRLTVT.

V and J are TRBV7-8 and TRBJ1-2, with 9 bases matching TRBD1. The junction had 8 bases not matched to a gene; V was cut back by 5 bases and J by 4 bases. Germline-derived CDR1 and CDR2 are SGHVS and FQNEAQ. This CDR3 is 15 amino acids long. The CDR3 protein is CASSENRDRVYGYTF. For the CDR3, the DNA is TGTGCCAGCAGCGAAAACCGGGACAGGGTCTATGGCTACACCTTC.

The genes are TRBV7-2 and TRBJ2-5; 8 nucleotides agree with TRBD2. The CDR3 is 15 amino acids. The germline V gene has CDR1 SGHTA and CDR2 FQGNSA. V gave up 4 bases and J gave up 3 bases; unmatched junction bases: 7. The CDR3: CASSSIKLAEETQYF. The CDR3 DNA follows: TGTGCCAGCAGCTCGATTAAACTAGCGGAAGAGACCCAGTACTTC.

This chain connects TRBV14 to TRBJ2-7; a weak D match, TRBD2 (5 bases). The CDR3 contains 15 residues. V shed 0 bases and J shed 5 bases, with 14 bases lying between them. Germline loops: CDR1 SGHDN, CDR2 FVKESK. The CDR3 coding sequence is TGTGCCAGCAGCCAAGAGGAGAGGAGGCGGGACGAGCAGTACTTC. Protein sequence: CASSQEERRRDEQYF.

This clone was found once. V usage is TRBV2 and J usage is TRBJ1-2, with D tentatively TRBD1 (5 bases). This CDR3 region has 16 residues. V was trimmed by 3 bases and J by 1 base, leaving 15 bases between them. Germline assignment: CDR1 SNHLY and CDR2 FYNNEI. CDR3 region: CASSDGQGLINYGYTF. The CDR3 DNA reads as TGTGCCAGCAGTGACGGGCAGGGACTAATTAACTATGGCTACACCTTC.